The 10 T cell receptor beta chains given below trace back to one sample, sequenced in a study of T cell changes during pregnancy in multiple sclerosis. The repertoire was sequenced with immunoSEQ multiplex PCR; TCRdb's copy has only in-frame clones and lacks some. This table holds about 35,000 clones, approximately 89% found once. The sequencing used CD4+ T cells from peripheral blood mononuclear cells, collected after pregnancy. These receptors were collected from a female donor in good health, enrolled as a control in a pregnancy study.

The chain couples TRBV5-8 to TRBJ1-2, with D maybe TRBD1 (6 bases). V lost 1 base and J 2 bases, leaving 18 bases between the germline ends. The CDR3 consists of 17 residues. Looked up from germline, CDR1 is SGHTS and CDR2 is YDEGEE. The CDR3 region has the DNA TGTGCCAGCAGCTTGCGCAGGGGACCTCAAAGCAACTATGGCTACACCTTC. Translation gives CASSLRRGPQSNYGYTF.

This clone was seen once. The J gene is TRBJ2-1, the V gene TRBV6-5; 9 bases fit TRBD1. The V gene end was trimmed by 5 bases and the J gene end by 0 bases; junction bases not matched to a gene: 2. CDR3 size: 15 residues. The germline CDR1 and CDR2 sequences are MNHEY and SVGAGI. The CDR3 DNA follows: TGTGCCAGCAGTCCGACAGGGGGCTCCTACAATGAGCAGTTCTTC. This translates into CASSPTGGSYNEQFF.

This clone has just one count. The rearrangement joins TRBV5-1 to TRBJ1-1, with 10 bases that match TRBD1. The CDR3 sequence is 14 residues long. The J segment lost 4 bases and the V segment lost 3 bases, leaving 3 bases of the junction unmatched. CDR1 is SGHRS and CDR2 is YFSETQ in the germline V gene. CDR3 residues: CASSYGTGVTEAFF. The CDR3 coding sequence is TGCGCCAGCAGCTACGGGACAGGGGTCACTGAAGCTTTCTTT. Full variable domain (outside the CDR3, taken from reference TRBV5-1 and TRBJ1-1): KAGVTQTPRYLIKTRGQQVTLSCSPISGHRSVSWYQQTPGQGLQFLFEYFSETQRNKGNFPGRFSGRQFSNSRSEMNVSTLELGDSALYLCASSYGTGVTEAFFGQGTRLTVV.

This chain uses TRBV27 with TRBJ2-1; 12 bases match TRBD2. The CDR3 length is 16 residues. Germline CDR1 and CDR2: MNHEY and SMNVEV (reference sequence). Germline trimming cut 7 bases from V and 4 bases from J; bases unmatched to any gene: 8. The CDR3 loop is CASTYLAGGGYNEQFF. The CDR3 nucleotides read TGTGCCAGCACCTACCTAGCGGGAGGGGGATACAATGAGCAGTTCTTC.

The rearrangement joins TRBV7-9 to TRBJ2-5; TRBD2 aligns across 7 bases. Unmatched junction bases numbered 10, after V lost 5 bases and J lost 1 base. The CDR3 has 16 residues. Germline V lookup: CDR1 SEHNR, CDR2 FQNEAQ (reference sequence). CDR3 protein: CASSRPSGWTQETQYF. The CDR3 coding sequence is TGTGCCAGCAGCCGACCTAGCGGATGGACCCAAGAGACCCAGTACTTC.

The CDR3 reads CASRRGDYEQYF. CDR3 bases: TGTGCCAGTAGAAGAGGAGACTACGAGCAGTACTTC. The genes are TRBV19 and TRBJ2-7; D gene unclear. Germline V gene lookup returns CDR1 LNHDA and CDR2 SQIVND (reference sequence). V lost 6 bases, J lost 3 bases, and 9 bases lay in between. The CDR3 spans 12 residues.

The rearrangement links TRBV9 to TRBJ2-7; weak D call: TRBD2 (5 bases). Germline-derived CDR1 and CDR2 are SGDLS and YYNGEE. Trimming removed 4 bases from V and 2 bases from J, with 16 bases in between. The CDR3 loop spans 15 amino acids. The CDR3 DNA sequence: TGTGCCAGCAGCCCCGATGATCCCGGGGCCTACGAGCAGTACTTC. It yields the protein CASSPDDPGAYEQYF.

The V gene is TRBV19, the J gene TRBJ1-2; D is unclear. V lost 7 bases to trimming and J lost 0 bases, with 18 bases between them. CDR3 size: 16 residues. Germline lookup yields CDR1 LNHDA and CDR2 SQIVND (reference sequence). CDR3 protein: CASTYQRASANYGYTF. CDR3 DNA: TGTGCCAGTACCTACCAGCGGGCATCTGCTAACTATGGCTACACCTTC.

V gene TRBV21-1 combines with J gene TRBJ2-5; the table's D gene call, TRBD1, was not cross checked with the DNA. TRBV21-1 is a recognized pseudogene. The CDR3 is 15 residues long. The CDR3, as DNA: TGTGCCAGCAGCAACGGGACAGGGGCAGAAGAGACCCAGTACTTC. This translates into CASSNGTGAEETQYF.

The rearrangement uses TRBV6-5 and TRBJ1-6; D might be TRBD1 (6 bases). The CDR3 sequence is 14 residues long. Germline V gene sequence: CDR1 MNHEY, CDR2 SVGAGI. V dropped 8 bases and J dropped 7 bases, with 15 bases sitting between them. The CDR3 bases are TGTGCCAGCTGGGAGGGGGGACCGAATTCACCCCTCCACTTT. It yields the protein CASWEGGPNSPLHF.